This T cell receptor beta chain is drawn from a study of blood T cell repertoires in COVID-19. Overall study context: Samples taken during acute and convalescent COVID-19 were collected in the United States, Italy and Spain. PBMCs, B-cell-depleted T cells, or T cells provided the cDNA or gDNA that made up the material.

As concerns this clone: One junction end disagrees with the germline gene, perhaps due to a read error.

The CDR3 extends over 17 amino acids. Germline V gives CDR1 SEHNR, CDR2 FQNEAQ (reference sequence). Authors' analysis steps: Reference gene primer amplification in the assay estimated nucleated cell counts. Profiled with immunoSEQ multiplex PCR; TCRdb holds only in-frame clones, not every one. V, J and clone size were drawn from that table, and D and trimming were deduced from the DNA. The sample lists roughly 150,000 clones; roughly 88% were seen once. The chain couples TRBV7-9 to TRBJ1-4; perhaps TRBD1 as D (5 bases). The sequencing input was peripheral blood. This clonotype was sampled from a man between 18 and 35 years old with COVID-19, enrolled during active disease. CDR3 amino acids: CASSLGGVRDGPQKLLF. The DNA for the CDR3 is TGTGCCAGCAGCTTAGGGGGGGTCCGGGACGGACCACAAAAACTGCTTTTT.